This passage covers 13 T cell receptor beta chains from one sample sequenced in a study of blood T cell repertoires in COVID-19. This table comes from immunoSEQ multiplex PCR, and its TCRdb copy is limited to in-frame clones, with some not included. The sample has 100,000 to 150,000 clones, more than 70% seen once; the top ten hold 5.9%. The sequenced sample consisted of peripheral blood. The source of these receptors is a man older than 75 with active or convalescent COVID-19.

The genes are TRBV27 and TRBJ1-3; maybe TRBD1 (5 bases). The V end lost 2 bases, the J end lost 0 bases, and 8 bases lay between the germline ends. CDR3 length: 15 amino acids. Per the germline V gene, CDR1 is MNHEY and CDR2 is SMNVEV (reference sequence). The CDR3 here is CASSLQGPSGNTIYF. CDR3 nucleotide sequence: TGTGCCAGCAGTTTACAGGGTCCCTCTGGAAACACCATATATTTT.

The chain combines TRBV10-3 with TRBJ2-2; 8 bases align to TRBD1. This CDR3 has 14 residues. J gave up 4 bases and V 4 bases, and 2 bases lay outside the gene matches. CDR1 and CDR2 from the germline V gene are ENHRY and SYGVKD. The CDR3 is CAISGQGLTGELFF. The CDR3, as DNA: TGTGCCATCAGTGGACAGGGGCTCACCGGGGAGCTGTTTTTT.

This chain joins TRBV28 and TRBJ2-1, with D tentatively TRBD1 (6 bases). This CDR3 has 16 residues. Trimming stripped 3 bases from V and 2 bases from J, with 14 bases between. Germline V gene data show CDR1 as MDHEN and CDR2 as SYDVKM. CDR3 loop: CASSFVGGAAYNEQFF. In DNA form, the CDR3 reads TGTGCCAGCAGTTTCGTAGGGGGAGCGGCCTACAATGAGCAGTTCTTC. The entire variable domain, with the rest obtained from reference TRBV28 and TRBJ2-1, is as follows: DVKVTQSSRYLVKRTGEKVFLECVQDMDHENMFWYRQDPGLGLRLIYFSYDVKMKEKGDIPEGYSVSREKKERFSLILESASTNQTSMYLCASSFVGGAAYNEQFFGPGTRLTVL.

The CDR3 coding sequence is TGTGCCAGCAGCCAGGGCACTGTAAGATCAGATACGCAGTATTTT. This gives the protein CASSQGTVRSDTQYF. The chain is built from TRBV7-2 and TRBJ2-3, with a tentative D call TRBD1 (5 bases). The germline V gene has CDR1 SGHTA and CDR2 FQGNSA. Trimming took 5 bases from V and 4 from J, leaving 16 bases between them. This CDR3 is built from 15 residues.

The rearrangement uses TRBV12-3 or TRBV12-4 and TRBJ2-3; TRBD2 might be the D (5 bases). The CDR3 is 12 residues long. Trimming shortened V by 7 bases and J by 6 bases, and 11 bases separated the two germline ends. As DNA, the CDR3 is TGTGCCAGCACCCTAAGAGGGGATACGCAGTATTTT. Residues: CASTLRGDTQYF.

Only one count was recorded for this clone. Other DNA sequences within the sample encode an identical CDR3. The CDR3 DNA reads as TGTGCCAGCAGCTTTTCTCACCAAGAGACCCAGTACTTC. Translating it yields CASSFSHQETQYF. The chain combines TRBV11-2 with TRBJ2-5; no clear D gene. Germline CDR1 and CDR2: SGHAT and FQNNGV. This CDR3 has 13 amino acids. The V end lost 3 bases, the J end lost 0 bases, and 5 bases lay between the germline ends.

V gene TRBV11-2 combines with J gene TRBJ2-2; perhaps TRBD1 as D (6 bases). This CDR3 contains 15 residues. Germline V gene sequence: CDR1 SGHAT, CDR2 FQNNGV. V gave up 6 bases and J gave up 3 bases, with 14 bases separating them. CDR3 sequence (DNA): TGTGCCAGCAGAACCATCGGGACACACACCGGGGAGCTGTTTTTT. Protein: CASRTIGTHTGELFF.

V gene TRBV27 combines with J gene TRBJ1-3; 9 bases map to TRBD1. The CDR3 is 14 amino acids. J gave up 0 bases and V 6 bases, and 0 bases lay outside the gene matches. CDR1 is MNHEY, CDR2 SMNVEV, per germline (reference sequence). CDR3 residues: CASRTGGSGNTIYF. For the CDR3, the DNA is TGTGCCAGCAGGACAGGGGGCTCTGGAAACACCATATATTTT.

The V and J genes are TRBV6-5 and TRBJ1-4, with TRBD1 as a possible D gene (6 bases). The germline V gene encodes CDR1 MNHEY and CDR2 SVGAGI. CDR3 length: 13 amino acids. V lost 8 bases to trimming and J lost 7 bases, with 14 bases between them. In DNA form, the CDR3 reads TGTGCCAGCCGCAGGGGACAAGGTGAAAAACTGTTTTTT. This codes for CASRRGQGEKLFF.

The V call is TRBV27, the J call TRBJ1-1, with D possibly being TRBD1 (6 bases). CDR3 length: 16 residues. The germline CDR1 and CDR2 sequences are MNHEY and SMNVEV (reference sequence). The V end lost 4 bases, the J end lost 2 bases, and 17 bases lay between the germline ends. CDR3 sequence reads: CASSSLGDISNTEAFF. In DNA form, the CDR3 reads TGTGCCAGCAGTTCCTTGGGGGACATCTCAAACACTGAAGCTTTCTTT.

The CDR3 reads CASSYSLEAHYEQYF. The CDR3 DNA follows: TGTGCCAGCAGTTACTCTTTAGAAGCCCACTACGAGCAGTACTTC. J is TRBJ2-7 and V is TRBV6-5; D remains unclear. The V gene's germline CDR1 is MNHEY and CDR2 SVGAGI. V lost 0 bases, J lost 3 bases, and 12 bases lay in between. The CDR3 has 15 residues.

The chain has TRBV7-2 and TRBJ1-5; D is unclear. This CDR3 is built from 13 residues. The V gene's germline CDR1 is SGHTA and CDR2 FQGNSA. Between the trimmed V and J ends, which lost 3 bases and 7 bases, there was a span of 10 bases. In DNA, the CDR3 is TGTGCCAGCAGCTTGGGTAACGGGCAGCCCCAGCATTTT. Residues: CASSLGNGQPQHF.

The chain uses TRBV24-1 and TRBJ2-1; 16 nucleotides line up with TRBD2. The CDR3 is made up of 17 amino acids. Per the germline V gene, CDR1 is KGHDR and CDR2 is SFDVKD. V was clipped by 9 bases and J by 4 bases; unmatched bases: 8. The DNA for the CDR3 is TGTGCCACCTCCCGGGGGACTAGCGGGGGGGTTTACAATGAGCAGTTCTTC. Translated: CATSRGTSGGVYNEQFF.